This T cell receptor beta chain was identified in a study of OX40 agonist ivuxolimab in advanced cancers. About the study: Each patient was given ivuxolimab into a vein every 2 weeks, at 0.01 to 10 mg/kg. Dose-escalation patients had hepatocellular carcinoma, melanoma, renal cell or head and neck cancer.

A note on this clone: Its matching antigen is unknown.

This CDR3 region has 15 residues. CDR1 and CDR2 from the germline V gene are SGHVS and FQNEAQ. The V and J ends lost 4 bases and 3 bases, in that order; junction bases with no gene match: 4. Using immunoSEQ multiplex PCR, the repertoire was profiled, and TCRdb retains in-frame clones only, with some absent. The profile shows over 80,000 clones, around four fifths of them singletons. Whole-study findings and limits: Clonal expansion among partial responders at 0.1-3.0 mg/kg ranked near the lowest. Doses of 0.1 to 3.0 mg/kg were accompanied by clonal expansion of CD4+ and CD8+ blood T cells by week 6.

Sequences were derived from CD4+ or CD8+ T cells sorted from blood, sampled in a trial of the OX40 agonist ivuxolimab. This clonotype was sampled from an adult with an advanced solid tumor such as melanoma, head and neck, liver or kidney cancer. The chain links TRBV7-8 to TRBJ2-2; 8 bases line up with TRBD2. Here the CDR3 reads CASSSRGGDTGELFF. Written as DNA, the CDR3 is TGTGCCAGCAGCTCCCGGGGGGGCGACACCGGGGAGCTGTTTTTT.